Below are 10 T cell receptor beta chains sequenced from a single sample in a study of shared T cell receptors in the human thymus. Some clones are missing from TCRdb's copy, which holds only in-frame ones; the method was immunoSEQ multiplex PCR. In the table there are 640,000 or so clones, about 87% of which are singletons. These data were likewise used in another study, on human thymus T cells.

The sequenced sample was thymocytes. All receptors derive from a boy younger than two with a congenital heart defect.

This sequence joins TRBV7-3 and TRBJ1-1, with TRBD1 identical over 9 bases. This CDR3 is 16 amino acids long. Per germline, CDR1 SGHTA and CDR2 FQGTGA. Losses at the gene ends were 5 bases for V and 1 base for J; bases not matched to a gene: 8. CDR3 nucleotides: TGTGCCAGCAGCGTTCAGGGACAGGGACCGAACACTGAAGCTTTCTTT. Translating it yields CASSVQGQGPNTEAFF.

This sequence joins TRBV27 and TRBJ2-6; no clear D. V was cut by 0 bases and J by 2 bases, with 8 bases left in between. The CDR3 has 16 amino acids. Germline CDR1 and CDR2: MNHEY and SMNVEV (reference sequence). As DNA, the CDR3 is TGTGCCAGCAGTTTATCGGTGTCAGCTGGGGCCAACGTCCTGACTTTC. Protein product: CASSLSVSAGANVLTF. The full variable domain, in which reference TRBV27 and TRBJ2-6 provide the parts outside the CDR3, is EAQVTQNPRYLITVTGKKLTVTCSQNMNHEYMSWYRQDPGLGLRQIYYSMNVEVTDKGDVPEGYKVSRKEKRNFPLILESPSPNQTSLYFCASSLSVSAGANVLTFGAGSRLTVL.

This chain joins TRBV19 and TRBJ1-2, with 11 bases matching TRBD1. Trimming cost V 7 bases and J 5 bases; bases outside gene matches: 6. The CDR3 extends over 14 amino acids. Germline lookup yields CDR1 LNHDA and CDR2 SQIVND (reference sequence). DNA for the CDR3: TGTGCCAGTATTAGGACAGGGGGCGATTATGGCTACACCTTC. As protein: CASIRTGGDYGYTF.

The rearrangement joins TRBV28 to TRBJ1-5; 8 bases match TRBD1. This CDR3 spans 16 amino acids. V lost 5 bases, J lost 4 bases, and 10 bases stayed unmatched. CDR1 and CDR2 (germline): MDHEN, SYDVKM. CDR3 amino acids: CASSKKRDRINQPQHF. The DNA of the CDR3 is TGTGCCAGCAGTAAAAAACGGGACAGGATTAATCAGCCCCAGCATTTT. Filled out from reference TRBV28 and TRBJ1-5, the complete variable domain reads DVKVTQSSRYLVKRTGEKVFLECVQDMDHENMFWYRQDPGLGLRLIYFSYDVKMKEKGDIPEGYSVSREKKERFSLILESASTNQTSMYLCASSKKRDRINQPQHFGDGTRLSIL.

The J gene is TRBJ2-3, the V gene TRBV19, with 7 bases matching TRBD1. This CDR3 is built from 15 residues. V lost 5 bases, J lost 2 bases, and 7 bases stayed unmatched. The V gene's germline CDR1 is LNHDA and CDR2 SQIVND (reference sequence). CDR3 in amino acids: CASSPMGQITDTQYF. The CDR3, as DNA: TGTGCCAGTAGTCCCATGGGACAGATCACAGATACGCAGTATTTT.

V is TRBV6-5 and J is TRBJ2-5, with D unresolved. The J call is uncertain, as TRBJ2-7 better fits the DNA end. In germline, CDR1 is MNHEY, CDR2 SVGAGI. This CDR3 has 15 amino acids. DNA of the CDR3: TGTGCCAGCAGCCTAGTCGTAGACGGAGACTACGAGCAGTACTTC. It translates to CASSLVVDGDYEQYF.

The chain employs TRBV4-3 and TRBJ1-5, with TRBD1 matching 7 bases. Germline V CDR1 and CDR2: LGHNA, YSLEER. Unmatched junction bases numbered 8, after V lost 1 base and J lost 2 bases. CDR3 length equals 17 residues. The CDR3 nucleotides read TGCGCCAGCAGCCAAGGGAGGGGGCCGGGACGCAATCAGCCCCAGCATTTT. Translated, it gives CASSQGRGPGRNQPQHF.

This chain connects TRBV28 to TRBJ2-7; the D gene is possibly TRBD1 (6 bases). Germline V gene data show CDR1 as MDHEN and CDR2 as SYDVKM. The ends were cut back, 7 bases at V and 5 bases at J, with 15 bases in the middle. This CDR3 is built from 13 residues. The CDR3 DNA reads as TGTGCCAGCACGCCAGGGGTTTACCACGAGCAGTACTTC. Translated: CASTPGVYHEQYF.

This chain links TRBV25-1 with TRBJ2-3, with 12 positions matching TRBD2. CDR1 and CDR2 (germline): MGHDK, SYGVNS. The CDR3 is 18 residues long. The J segment lost 3 bases and the V segment lost 4 bases, leaving 11 bases of the junction unmatched. CDR3 sequence reads: CASSGSSGRASVTDTQYF. CDR3 in DNA: TGTGCCAGCAGTGGCTCTAGCGGGAGGGCCTCGGTAACAGATACGCAGTATTTT.

This clone appeared a few times. This rearrangement joins TRBV4-3 to TRBJ2-2; D may be TRBD2 (5 bases). CDR3 size: 16 residues. Germline values: CDR1 LGHNA, CDR2 YSLEER. The V and J ends lost 0 bases and 0 bases respectively, with 8 bases between them. The CDR3 is CASSQDTGTNTGELFF. The CDR3 DNA reads as TGCGCCAGCAGCCAAGATACCGGGACGAACACCGGGGAGCTGTTTTTT.